The 12 T cell receptor beta chains below come from one sample, sequenced in a study of blood T cell repertoires in COVID-19. Using immunoSEQ multiplex PCR, the repertoire was profiled, and TCRdb retains in-frame clones only, with some absent. This sample has under 200,000 clones, with about 87% found just once. The sample consisted of peripheral blood. The receptor source for this set is a woman in her sixties or seventies who had recovered from COVID-19.

The V and J genes are TRBV7-9 and TRBJ1-6, with D maybe TRBD1 (6 bases). The CDR3 has 14 amino acids. The germline CDR1 and CDR2 sequences are SEHNR and FQNEAQ (reference sequence). V was cut by 3 bases and J by 7 bases, with 10 bases left in between. CDR3 sequence (DNA): TGTGCCAGCAGCTTTAACAGGGAGAATTCACCCCTCCACTTT. Translating it yields CASSFNRENSPLHF.

The chain couples TRBV19 to TRBJ2-3; possible D gene TRBD1, 6 bases. There are 15 residues in the CDR3. With 7 bases removed from V and 2 bases from J, the gap between germline ends came to 16 bases. In germline, CDR1 is LNHDA, CDR2 SQIVND (reference sequence). CDR3 sequence (DNA): TGTGCCAGTACTCGGCAGGGGCCCCACACAGATACGCAGTATTTT. Protein: CASTRQGPHTDTQYF.

The rearrangement links TRBV7-9 to TRBJ1-4; D is possibly TRBD1 (6 bases). This CDR3 is 14 amino acids long. Germline V CDR1 and CDR2: SEHNR, FQNEAQ (reference sequence). Trimming took 5 bases from V and 8 from J, leaving 15 bases between them. The CDR3 nucleotides are TGTGCCAGCAGCACTTGGGACACCGCCGAAAAACTGTTTTTT. Translated, it gives CASSTWDTAEKLFF.

J is TRBJ1-2 and V is TRBV4-1; 9 bases fit TRBD1. Germline V gene data show CDR1 as MGHRA and CDR2 as YSYEKL. The CDR3 is 17 residues long. With 6 bases clipped from V and 8 bases from J, the junction kept 19 bases outside the gene matches. CDR3 protein: CASRQPGTGLAAGGYTF. In nucleotides, the CDR3 is TGCGCCAGCAGGCAACCCGGGACAGGGCTGGCTGCCGGCGGCTACACCTTC.

The genes are TRBV10-2 and TRBJ2-5; the D gene is possibly TRBD1 (5 bases). The ends were cut back, 0 bases at V and 1 base at J, with 9 bases in the middle. CDR1 and CDR2 (germline): WSHSY, SAAADI. The CDR3 is 15 amino acids. The CDR3 DNA follows: TGCGCCAGCAGTGAGTCGGGCAGGGCCCAAGAGACCCAGTACTTC. Its protein is CASSESGRAQETQYF.

This clone was counted once. The chain joins TRBV7-3 to TRBJ2-7, with a weak D call TRBD2 (6 bases). Germline loops: CDR1 SGHTA, CDR2 FQGTGA. V lost 0 bases to trimming and J lost 4 bases, with 13 bases between them. The CDR3 loop spans 15 amino acids. The CDR3 DNA follows: TGTGCCAGCAGCTTAACGGGCGGGGCCGGTTACGAGCAGTACTTC. It codes for CASSLTGGAGYEQYF.

The chain recombines TRBV6-5 with TRBJ1-1; 9 positions agree with TRBD1. The CDR3 consists of 15 residues. Germline-derived CDR1 and CDR2 are MNHEY and SVGAGI. Unmatched junction bases numbered 7, after V lost 6 bases and J lost 2 bases. The CDR3 loop reads CASRGGTGSNTEAFF. The CDR3 DNA reads TGTGCCAGCAGGGGAGGGACAGGGAGTAACACTGAAGCTTTCTTT.

V is TRBV6-5 and J is TRBJ2-7, with 7 nucleotides matching TRBD1. V lost 5 bases and J lost 2; bases outside the gene matches: 9. The CDR3 runs 15 residues. Germline lookup yields CDR1 MNHEY and CDR2 SVGAGI. The CDR3 sequence: CASSLTRDRTYEQYF. CDR3 sequence (DNA): TGTGCCAGCAGTCTCACCCGGGACAGAACCTACGAGCAGTACTTC.

V usage is TRBV12-3 or TRBV12-4 and J usage is TRBJ1-5; possible D gene TRBD1, 6 bases. CDR3 size: 13 residues. The V end was cut by 7 bases, the J end by 1 base, with 8 bases between. CDR3 amino acids: CASTGQSNQPQHF. The CDR3 DNA reads TGTGCCAGCACAGGACAGAGCAATCAGCCCCAGCATTTT.

The J gene is TRBJ1-6, the V gene TRBV28; 8 bases align to TRBD1. The CDR3 is 16 residues long. V shed 2 bases, J shed 8 bases, and the junction held 8 bases outside the gene matches. CDR1 and CDR2 from the germline V gene are MDHEN and SYDVKM. In DNA, the CDR3 is TGTGCCAGCAGTTTAGGGTGGGGACAGGCTTATTCACCCCTCCACTTT. Translation: CASSLGWGQAYSPLHF.

The V and J genes are TRBV20-1 and TRBJ1-2; D is ambiguous. V dropped 3 bases and J dropped 7 bases, with 21 bases sitting between them. This CDR3 is 15 amino acids long. Germline loops: CDR1 DFQATT, CDR2 SNEGSKA (reference sequence). CDR3 sequence reads: CSASITDGSGVGYTF. Here the CDR3 DNA reads TGCAGTGCTAGTATTACGGACGGCTCCGGGGTTGGCTACACCTTC.

The chain combines TRBV5-6 with TRBJ2-5; TRBD2 is a possible D gene (7 bases). Germline CDR1 reads SGHDT; CDR2 reads YYEEEE. This CDR3 has 15 residues. V was pared by 0 bases and J by 1 base, with 10 bases between. The CDR3 DNA reads TGTGCCAGCAGCTTGGAGAGGGGGGGCCAAGAGACCCAGTACTTC. This sequence encodes CASSLERGGQETQYF.